This TCR beta chain originates from a study of CD8+ T cells in alopecia areata. At the level of the study: Treated patients swallowed 5 to 10 mg of oral tofacitinib twice daily.

Details on this clone: Its antigen is still unknown.

From germline, CDR1 is GTSNPN and CDR2 SVGIG (reference sequence). The CDR3 extends over 14 amino acids. V lost 0 bases, J lost 9 bases, and 18 bases lay in between. Study outcomes and limitations: Among the cells sequenced in scalp samples are also the resident alphabeta T cells of normal skin.

cDNA prepared by RNA extraction and subsequent reverse transcription served as the template for sequencing. TCRdb's copy holds only in-frame clones and misses some; the assay was immunoSEQ multiplex PCR. This sample has more than 200,000 clones; roughly two thirds occur once, and the top ten carry around 1.2%. Peripheral blood and lesional scalp punch biopsies came from alopecia areata patients. Source: CD4+ T cells sorted from blood, taken at week 0. The origin of this receptor is a human donor with alopecia areata. The chain recombines TRBV30 with TRBJ2-7, with D unclear. The CDR3 bases are TGTGCCTGGAGTGTACAGCGACCCTATGTTAGGCAGTACTTC. Amino acid sequence: CAWSVQRPYVRQYF.